The 5 T cell receptor beta chains below were found in one sample sequenced in a study of shared clonotypes between healthy human individuals. Clones were read by immunoSEQ multiplex PCR, and TCRdb kept only the in-frame ones, dropping some. The top ten hold 0.11% to 0.15% of the sample, which has roughly 2.6 million clones, around 90% seen once. The specimen sequenced was naive CD4+ T cells sorted from blood. Noted subset: CD45RA+ positively selected. The receptor set was obtained from a man aged 18 to 29 in good health.

The chain employs TRBV7-6 and TRBJ2-5; the D is unclear. Matching the DNA end better, TRBJ2-7 makes the J call doubtful. The V gene's germline CDR1 is SGHVS and CDR2 FNYEAQ. The CDR3 contains 16 residues. This chain's CDR3 is CASSSHPTTDFYEQYF. Written as DNA, the CDR3 is TGTGCCAGCAGCTCCCATCCTACAACAGATTTCTACGAGCAGTACTTC.

The chain's CDR3 is CASSLAGSNEKLFF. The CDR3 DNA is TGTGCCAGCAGTTTGGCGGGGAGTAATGAAAAACTGTTTTTT. V gene TRBV28 combines with J gene TRBJ1-4; no definite D call. Germline V gene sequence: CDR1 MDHEN, CDR2 SYDVKM. V shed 3 bases and J shed 4 bases, with 9 bases lying between them. This CDR3 is built from 14 residues.

The genes are TRBV13 and TRBJ1-6; D is ambiguous. The CDR3 has 12 amino acids. The germline V and J ends were trimmed by 7 bases and 5 bases, with 6 bases remaining between them. Germline V gene data show CDR1 as PRHDT and CDR2 as FYEKMQ (reference sequence). The CDR3 sequence is CASNLDNSPLHF. Here the CDR3 DNA reads TGTGCCAGCAACCTTGATAATTCACCCCTCCACTTT.

This clone came up once. This may stem from a read error, because a much larger clone lies one nucleotide away. Additional DNA sequences in this sample encode the identical CDR3. The chain combines TRBV28 with TRBJ2-7; D is ambiguous. The germline V gene encodes CDR1 MDHEN and CDR2 SYDVKM. The CDR3 covers 11 residues. V lost 8 bases and J lost 1, with 6 bases in between. The CDR3 sequence: CASRLSYEQYF. In DNA, the CDR3 is TGTGCCAGCCGCTTATCCTACGAGCAGTACTTC.

The chain joins TRBV12-5 to TRBJ1-5, with TRBD1 as a possible D gene (5 bases). The CDR3 contains 15 residues. V lost 1 base and J 3 bases, leaving 10 bases between the germline ends. Germline lookup yields CDR1 LGHNT and CDR2 FRNRAP. CDR3 bases: TGTGCTAGTGGTTTGGAAATAGGGGACAATCAGCCCCAGCATTTT. This codes for CASGLEIGDNQPQHF.